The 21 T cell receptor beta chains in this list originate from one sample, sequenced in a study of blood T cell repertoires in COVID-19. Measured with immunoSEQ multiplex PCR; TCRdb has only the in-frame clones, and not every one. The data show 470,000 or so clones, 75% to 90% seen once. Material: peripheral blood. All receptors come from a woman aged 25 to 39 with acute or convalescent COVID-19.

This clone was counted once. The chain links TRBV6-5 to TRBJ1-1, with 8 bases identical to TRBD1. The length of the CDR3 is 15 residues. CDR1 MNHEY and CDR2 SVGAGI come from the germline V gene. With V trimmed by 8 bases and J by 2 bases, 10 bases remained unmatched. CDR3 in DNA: TGTGCCAGCGGGGGGGAGGACAGGGTTAACACTGAAGCTTTCTTT. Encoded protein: CASGGEDRVNTEAFF.

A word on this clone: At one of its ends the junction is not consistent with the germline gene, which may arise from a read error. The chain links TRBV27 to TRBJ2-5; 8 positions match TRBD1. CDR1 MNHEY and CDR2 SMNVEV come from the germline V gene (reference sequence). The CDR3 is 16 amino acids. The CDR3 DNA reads TGTGCCAGCAGCTCAGGGTGGACAGGGAGGTTGGGTAGGGCGGACTTC. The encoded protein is CASSSGWTGRLGRADF.

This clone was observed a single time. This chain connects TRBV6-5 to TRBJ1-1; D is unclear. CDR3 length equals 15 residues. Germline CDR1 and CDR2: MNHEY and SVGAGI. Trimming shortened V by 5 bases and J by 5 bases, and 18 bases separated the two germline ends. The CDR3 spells CASSPGSAGGTEAFF. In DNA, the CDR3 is TGTGCCAGCAGTCCCGGGAGCGCAGGTGGGACTGAAGCTTTCTTT.

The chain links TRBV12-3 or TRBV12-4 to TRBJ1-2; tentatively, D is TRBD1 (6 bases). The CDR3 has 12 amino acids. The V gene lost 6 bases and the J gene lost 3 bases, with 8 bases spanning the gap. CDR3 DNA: TGTGCCAGCAGCCCAGGGGACTATGGCTACACCTTC. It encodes CASSPGDYGYTF.

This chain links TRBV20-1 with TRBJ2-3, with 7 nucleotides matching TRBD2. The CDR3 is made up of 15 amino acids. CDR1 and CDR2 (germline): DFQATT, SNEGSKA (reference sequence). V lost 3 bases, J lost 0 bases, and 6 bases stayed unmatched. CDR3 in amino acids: CSASQAGRSTDTQYF. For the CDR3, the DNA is TGCAGTGCTAGTCAAGCGGGGAGGAGCACAGATACGCAGTATTTT.

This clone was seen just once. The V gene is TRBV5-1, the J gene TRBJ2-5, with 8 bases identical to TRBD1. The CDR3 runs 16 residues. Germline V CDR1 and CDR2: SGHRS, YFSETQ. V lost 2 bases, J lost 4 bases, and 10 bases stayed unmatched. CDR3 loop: CASSFPTGEERETQYF. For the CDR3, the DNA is TGCGCCAGCAGCTTCCCGACAGGGGAGGAACGAGAGACCCAGTACTTC.

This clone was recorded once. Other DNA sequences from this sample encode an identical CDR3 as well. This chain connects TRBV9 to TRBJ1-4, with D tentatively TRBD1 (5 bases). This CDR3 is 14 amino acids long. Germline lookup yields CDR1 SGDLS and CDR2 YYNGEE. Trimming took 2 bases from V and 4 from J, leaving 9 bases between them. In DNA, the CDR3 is TGTGCCAGCAGCGTCGGGGGAGGTAATGAAAAACTGTTTTTT. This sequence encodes CASSVGGGNEKLFF.

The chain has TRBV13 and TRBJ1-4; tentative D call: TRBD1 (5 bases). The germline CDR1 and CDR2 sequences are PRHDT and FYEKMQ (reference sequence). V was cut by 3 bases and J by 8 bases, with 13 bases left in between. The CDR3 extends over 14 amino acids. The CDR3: CASSFRGEVEKLFF. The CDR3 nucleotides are TGTGCCAGCAGCTTCAGAGGGGAGGTAGAAAAACTGTTTTTT.

CDR3 coding DNA: TGTGCCAGCACCTTTGGGAGGCCTGCCTACGAGCAGTACTTC. Its translation: CASTFGRPAYEQYF. The chain employs TRBV5-6 and TRBJ2-7, with D tentatively TRBD2 (6 bases). The V and J ends lost 6 bases and 2 bases respectively, with 15 bases between them. Germline V gene lookup returns CDR1 SGHDT and CDR2 YYEEEE. There are 14 residues in the CDR3.

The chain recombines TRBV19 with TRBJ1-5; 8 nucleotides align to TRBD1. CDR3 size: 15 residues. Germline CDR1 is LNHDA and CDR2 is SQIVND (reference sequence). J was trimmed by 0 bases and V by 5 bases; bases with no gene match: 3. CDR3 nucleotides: TGTGCCAGTAGTCAGGGGGCCTATAGCAATCAGCCCCAGCATTTT. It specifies CASSQGAYSNQPQHF.

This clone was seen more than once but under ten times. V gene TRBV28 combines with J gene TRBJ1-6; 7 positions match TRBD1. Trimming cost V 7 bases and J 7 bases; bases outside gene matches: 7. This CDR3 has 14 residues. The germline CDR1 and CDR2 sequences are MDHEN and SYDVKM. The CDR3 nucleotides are TGTGCCAGCACCCACCGGGACAGCAATTCACCCCTCCACTTT. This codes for CASTHRDSNSPLHF.

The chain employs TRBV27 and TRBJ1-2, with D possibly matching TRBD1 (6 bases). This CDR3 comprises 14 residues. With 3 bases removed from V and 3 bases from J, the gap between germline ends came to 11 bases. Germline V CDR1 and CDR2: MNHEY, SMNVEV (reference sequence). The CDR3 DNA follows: TGTGCCAGCAGTTTCTTGGGGGCGGACTATGGCTACACCTTC. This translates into CASSFLGADYGYTF.

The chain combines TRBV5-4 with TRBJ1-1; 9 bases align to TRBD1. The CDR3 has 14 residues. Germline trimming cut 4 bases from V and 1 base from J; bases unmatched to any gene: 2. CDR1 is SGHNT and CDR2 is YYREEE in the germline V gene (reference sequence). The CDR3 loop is CASSDRGGNTEAFF. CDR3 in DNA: TGTGCCAGCAGCGACAGGGGGGGGAACACTGAAGCTTTCTTT.

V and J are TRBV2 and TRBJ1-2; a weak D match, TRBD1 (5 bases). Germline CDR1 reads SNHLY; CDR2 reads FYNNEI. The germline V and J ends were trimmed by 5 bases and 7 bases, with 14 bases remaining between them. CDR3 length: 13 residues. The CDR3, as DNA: TGTGCCAGCAGTCAAGAAAGGACAACTGGCTACACCTTC. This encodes CASSQERTTGYTF. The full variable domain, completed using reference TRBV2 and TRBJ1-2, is EPEVTQTPSHQVTQMGQEVILRCVPISNHLYFYWYRQILGQKVEFLVSFYNNEISEKSEIFDDQFSVERPDGSNFTLKIRSTKLEDSAMYFCASSQERTTGYTFGSGTRLTVV.

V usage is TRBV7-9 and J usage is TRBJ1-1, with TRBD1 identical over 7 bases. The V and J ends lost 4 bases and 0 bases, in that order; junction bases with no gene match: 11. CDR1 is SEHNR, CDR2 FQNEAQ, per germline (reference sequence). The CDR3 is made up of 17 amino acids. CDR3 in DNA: TGTGCCAGCAGCTCGGGACAGTCGGCGGGGATGAACACTGAAGCTTTCTTT. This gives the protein CASSSGQSAGMNTEAFF.

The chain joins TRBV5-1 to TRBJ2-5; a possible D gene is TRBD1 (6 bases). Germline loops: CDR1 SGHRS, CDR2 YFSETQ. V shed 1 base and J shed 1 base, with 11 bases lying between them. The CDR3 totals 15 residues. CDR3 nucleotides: TGCGCCAGCAGCTTGTCGCTAGGGGGCCAAGAGACCCAGTACTTC. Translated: CASSLSLGGQETQYF. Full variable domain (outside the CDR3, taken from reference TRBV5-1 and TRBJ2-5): KAGVTQTPRYLIKTRGQQVTLSCSPISGHRSVSWYQQTPGQGLQFLFEYFSETQRNKGNFPGRFSGRQFSNSRSEMNVSTLELGDSALYLCASSLSLGGQETQYFGPGTRLLVL.

For the CDR3, the DNA is TGTGCCAGCAGCTTAGACAGGTACGACGAGCAGTACTTC. Translation gives CASSLDRYDEQYF. The chain combines TRBV11-2 with TRBJ2-7; D is unresolved. The V gene lost 0 bases and the J gene lost 5 bases, with 8 bases spanning the gap. CDR1 and CDR2 (germline): SGHAT, FQNNGV. The CDR3 spans 13 residues. Variable domain in full (rest from reference TRBV11-2 and TRBJ2-7): EAGVAQSPRYKIIEKRQSVAFWCNPISGHATLYWYQQILGQGPKLLIQFQNNGVVDDSQLPKDRFSAERLKGVDSTLKIQPAKLEDSAVYLCASSLDRYDEQYFGPGTRLTVT.

The CDR3, as DNA: TGTGCCAGCAGCCAAGATCTACGCGGCCGCGAAGCTTTCTTT. Encoded protein: CASSQDLRGREAFF. V gene TRBV4-2 combines with J gene TRBJ1-1; D ambiguous. V was clipped by 0 bases and J by 8 bases, with 13 bases between them. CDR1 is LGHNA and CDR2 is YNFKEQ in the germline V gene. The CDR3 length is 14 residues.

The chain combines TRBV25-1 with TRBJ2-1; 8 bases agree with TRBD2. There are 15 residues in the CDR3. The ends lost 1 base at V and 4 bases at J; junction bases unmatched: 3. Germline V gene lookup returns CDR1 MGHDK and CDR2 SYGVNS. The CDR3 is CASSEFPSGYNEQFF. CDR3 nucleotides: TGTGCCAGCAGTGAATTCCCTAGCGGGTACAATGAGCAGTTCTTC. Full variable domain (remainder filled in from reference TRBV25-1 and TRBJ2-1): EADIYQTPRYLVIGTGKKITLECSQTMGHDKMYWYQQDPGMELHLIHYSYGVNSTEKGDLSSESTVSRIRTEHFPLTLESARPSHTSQYLCASSEFPSGYNEQFFGPGTRLTVL.

CDR3 sequence reads: CASSRDYQETQYF. In DNA, the CDR3 is TGTGCCAGCAGTCGGGACTACCAAGAGACCCAGTACTTC. The rearrangement uses TRBV6-5 and TRBJ2-5, with D tentatively TRBD2 (6 bases). Germline assignment: CDR1 MNHEY and CDR2 SVGAGI. The CDR3 is made up of 13 amino acids. Trimming cost V 5 bases and J 0 bases, with 7 bases left between them.

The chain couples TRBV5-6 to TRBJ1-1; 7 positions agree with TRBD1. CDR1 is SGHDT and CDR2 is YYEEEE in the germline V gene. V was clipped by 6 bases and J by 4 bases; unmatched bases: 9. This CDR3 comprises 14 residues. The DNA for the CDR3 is TGTGCCAGCAATCTGGGACAGTCGAGCACTGAAGCTTTCTTT. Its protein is CASNLGQSSTEAFF.